This T cell receptor (beta chain) originates from a study of T cell changes during pregnancy in multiple sclerosis (dated by TCRdb to between 2018 and 2020). Regarding the study in general: In women with multiple sclerosis, the researchers looked at how the T cell repertoire shifted as pregnancy progressed.

As to this clone: Its antigen specificity is not known. Nothing much larger sits one base from this clone, and base qualities are not available.

The library came from the immunoSEQ multiplex PCR assay. Sourced from immuneACCESS, this table was stored by TCRdb with only in-frame sequences that have V and J called. A share of the clones is absent; for the studies checked, an unresolved V gene accounts for under half, and the remainder has no known explanation. The sample contains 90,000 to 100,000 clones, 92% of them found a single time. The ten largest clones add up to 2% to 3% of the sample. After removal of 5 bases from V and 4 bases from J, the junction retains 6 bases not matched to a gene. Including the terminal cysteine and phenylalanine, the CDR3 comprises 15 residues. The retained sequence is limited to the CDR3, 45 bases, with the frame set at the first base. CDR1 and CDR2, looked up from the germline V gene, are KGHSH and LQKENI.

The receptor comes from a female donor in good health, enrolled as a control in a pregnancy study. The sequence is built from TRBV18 and TRBJ2-7, with TRBD1 identical over 12 junction bases. The sample consisted of peripheral blood, taken after pregnancy. The CDR3 amino acid sequence is: CASSARDRGRYEQYF. The nucleotide sequence is given as TGTGCCAGCTCAGCGAGGGACAGGGGGCGATACGAGCAGTACTTC. The CDR3, completed at both ends by the reference TRBV18 and TRBJ2-7 genes, gives the full variable domain NAGVMQNPRHLVRRRGQEARLRCSPMKGHSHVYWYRQLPEEGLKFMVYLQKENIIDESGMPKERFSAEFPKEGPSILRIQQVVRGDSAAYFCASSARDRGRYEQYFGPGTRLTVT.